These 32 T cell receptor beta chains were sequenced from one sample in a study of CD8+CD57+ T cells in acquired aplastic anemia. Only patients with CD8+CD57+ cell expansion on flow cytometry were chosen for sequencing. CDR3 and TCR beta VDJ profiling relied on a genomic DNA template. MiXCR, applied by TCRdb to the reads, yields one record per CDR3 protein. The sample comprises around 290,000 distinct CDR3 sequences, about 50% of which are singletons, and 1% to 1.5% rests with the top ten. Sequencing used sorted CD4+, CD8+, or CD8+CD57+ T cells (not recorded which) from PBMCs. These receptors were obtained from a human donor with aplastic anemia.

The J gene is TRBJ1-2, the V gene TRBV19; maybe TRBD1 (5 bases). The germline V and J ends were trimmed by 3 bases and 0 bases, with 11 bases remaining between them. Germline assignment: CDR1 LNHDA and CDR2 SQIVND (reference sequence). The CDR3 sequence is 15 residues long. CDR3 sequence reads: CASSMGRDANYGYTF. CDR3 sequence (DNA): TGTGCCAGTAGTATGGGACGTGACGCTAACTATGGCTACACCTTC.

CDR3 protein: CASSPGDNSPLHF. CDR3 coding DNA: TGTGCCAGCAGTCCCGGGGATAATTCACCCCTCCACTTT. J is TRBJ1-6 and V is TRBV6-4; D is undetermined. Per the germline V gene, CDR1 is MRHNA and CDR2 is SNTAGT. The CDR3 sequence is 13 residues long. V gave up 5 bases and J gave up 5 bases, with 7 bases separating them.

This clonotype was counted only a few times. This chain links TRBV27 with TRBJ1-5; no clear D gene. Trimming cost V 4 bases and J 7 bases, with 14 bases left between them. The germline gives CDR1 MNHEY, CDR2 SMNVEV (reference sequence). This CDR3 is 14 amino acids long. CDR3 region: CASSSLAVGQPQHF. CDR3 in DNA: TGTGCCAGCAGTTCTCTGGCGGTTGGGCAGCCCCAGCATTTT.

DNA for the CDR3: TGTGCCATCAGTCTCTCCCCGGGACAGAACACCGGGGAGCTGTTTTTT. This gives the protein CAISLSPGQNTGELFF. The rearrangement joins TRBV10-3 to TRBJ2-2; a possible D gene is TRBD1 (6 bases). V lost 5 bases and J 1 base, leaving 14 bases between the germline ends. CDR1 and CDR2 (germline): ENHRY, SYGVKD. This CDR3 has 16 residues.

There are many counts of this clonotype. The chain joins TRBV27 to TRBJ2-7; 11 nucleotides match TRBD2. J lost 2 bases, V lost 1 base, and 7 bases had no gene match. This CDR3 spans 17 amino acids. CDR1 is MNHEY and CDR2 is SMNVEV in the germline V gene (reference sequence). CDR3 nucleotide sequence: TGTGCCAGCAGTTTATTTAGCGGGGGGGCTCAAGCCTACGAGCAGTACTTC. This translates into CASSLFSGGAQAYEQYF.

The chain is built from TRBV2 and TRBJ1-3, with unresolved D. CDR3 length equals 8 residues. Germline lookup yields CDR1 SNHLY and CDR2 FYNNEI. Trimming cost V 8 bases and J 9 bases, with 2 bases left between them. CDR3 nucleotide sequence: TGTGCCAGCTCCACCATATATTTT. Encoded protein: CASSTIYF.

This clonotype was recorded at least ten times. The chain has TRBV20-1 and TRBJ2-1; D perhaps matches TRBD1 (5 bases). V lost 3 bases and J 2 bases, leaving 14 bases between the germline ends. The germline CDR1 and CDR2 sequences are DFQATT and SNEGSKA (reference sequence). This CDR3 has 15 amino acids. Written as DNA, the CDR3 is TGCAGTGCTAGCCAAGACAGCCTCACCTACAATGAGCAGTTCTTC. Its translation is CSASQDSLTYNEQFF.

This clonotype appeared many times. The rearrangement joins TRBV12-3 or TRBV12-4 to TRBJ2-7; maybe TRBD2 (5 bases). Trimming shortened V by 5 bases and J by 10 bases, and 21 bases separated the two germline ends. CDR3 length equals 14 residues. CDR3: CASSPGTNSADQYF. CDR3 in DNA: TGTGCCAGCAGTCCCGGTACCAATAGCGCGGATCAGTACTTC.

The CDR3: CATRDGATNEQFF. In DNA, the CDR3 is TGTGCCACCAGGGATGGCGCGACCAATGAGCAGTTCTTC. The J gene is TRBJ2-1, the V gene TRBV24-1, with D uncertain. This CDR3 is built from 13 residues. The germline V gene encodes CDR1 KGHDR and CDR2 SFDVKD. V lost 7 bases and J lost 6, with 12 bases in between.

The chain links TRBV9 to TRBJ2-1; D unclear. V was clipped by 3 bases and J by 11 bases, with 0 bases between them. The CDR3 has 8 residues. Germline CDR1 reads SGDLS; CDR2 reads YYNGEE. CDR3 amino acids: CASSEQFF. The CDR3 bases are TGTGCCAGCAGCGAGCAGTTCTTC.

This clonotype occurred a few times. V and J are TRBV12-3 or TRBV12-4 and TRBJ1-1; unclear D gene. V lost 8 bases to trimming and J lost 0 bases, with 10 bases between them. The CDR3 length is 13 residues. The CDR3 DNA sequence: TGTGCCAGCTCAGTTTCACTGAACACTGAAGCTTTCTTT. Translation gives CASSVSLNTEAFF.

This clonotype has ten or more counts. The CDR3: CASRGTGTGELFF. CDR3 sequence (DNA): TGTGCCAGTAGGGGGACAGGCACCGGGGAGCTGTTTTTT. The V gene is TRBV19, the J gene TRBJ2-2; 8 bases agree with TRBD1. The CDR3 runs to 13 residues. Trimming took 6 bases from V and 4 from J; bases not matched to a gene: 1. Germline-derived CDR1 and CDR2 are LNHDA and SQIVND (reference sequence).

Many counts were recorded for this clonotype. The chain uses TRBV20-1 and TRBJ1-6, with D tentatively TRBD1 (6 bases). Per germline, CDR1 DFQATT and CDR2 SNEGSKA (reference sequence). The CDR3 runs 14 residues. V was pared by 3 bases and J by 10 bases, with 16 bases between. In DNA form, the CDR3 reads TGCAGTGCTAGGGAGACAGGAAGGGAATCACCCCTCCACTTT. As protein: CSARETGRESPLHF.

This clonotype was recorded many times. As DNA, the CDR3 is TGCAGTGGACACTTCACAGATACGCAGTATTTT. The encoded protein is CSGHFTDTQYF. The chain uses TRBV20-1 and TRBJ2-3; D not resolved. Germline V CDR1 and CDR2: DFQATT, SNEGSKA (reference sequence). This CDR3 spans 11 amino acids. V gave up 7 bases and J gave up 2 bases, with 7 bases separating them.

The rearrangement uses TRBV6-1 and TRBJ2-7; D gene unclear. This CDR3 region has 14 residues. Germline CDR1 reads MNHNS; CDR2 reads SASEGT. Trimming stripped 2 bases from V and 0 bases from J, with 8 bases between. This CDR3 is CASSESAGSYEQYF. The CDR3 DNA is TGTGCCAGCAGTGAATCGGCAGGCTCCTACGAGCAGTACTTC.

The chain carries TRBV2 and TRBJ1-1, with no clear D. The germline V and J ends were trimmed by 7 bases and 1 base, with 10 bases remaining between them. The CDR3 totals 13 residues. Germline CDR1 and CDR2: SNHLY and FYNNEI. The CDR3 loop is CASIVLGNTEAFF. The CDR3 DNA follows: TGTGCCAGCATTGTACTGGGGAACACTGAAGCTTTCTTT.

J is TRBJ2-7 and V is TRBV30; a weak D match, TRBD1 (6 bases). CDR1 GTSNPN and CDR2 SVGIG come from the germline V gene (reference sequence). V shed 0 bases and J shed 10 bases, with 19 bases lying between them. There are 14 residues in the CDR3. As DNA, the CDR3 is TGTGCCTGGAGTGTAGGGGGTGGGGCCTCCGAACAGTACTTC. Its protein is CAWSVGGGASEQYF.

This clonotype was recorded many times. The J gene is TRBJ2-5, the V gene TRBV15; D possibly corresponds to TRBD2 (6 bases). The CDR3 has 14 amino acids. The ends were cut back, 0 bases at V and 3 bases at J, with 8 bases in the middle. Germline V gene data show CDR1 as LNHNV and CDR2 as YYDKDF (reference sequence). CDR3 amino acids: CATSRDVAEETQYF. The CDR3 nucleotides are TGTGCCACCAGCAGAGATGTAGCGGAAGAGACCCAGTACTTC.

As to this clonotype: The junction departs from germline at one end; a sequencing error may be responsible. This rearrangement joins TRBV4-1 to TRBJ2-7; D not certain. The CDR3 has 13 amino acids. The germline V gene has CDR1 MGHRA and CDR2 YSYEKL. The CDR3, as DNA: TGCGCCAGCAGCCAAGACCCAACCTACGATCAGTACTTT. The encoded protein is CASSQDPTYDQYF.

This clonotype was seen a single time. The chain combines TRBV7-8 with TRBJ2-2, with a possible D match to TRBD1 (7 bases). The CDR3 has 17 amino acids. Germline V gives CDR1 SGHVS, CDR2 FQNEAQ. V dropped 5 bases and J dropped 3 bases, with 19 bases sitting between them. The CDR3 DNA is TGTGCCAGCAGCCGAACACGACAGGGACTCGACACCGGGGAGCTGTTTTTT. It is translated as CASSRTRQGLDTGELFF.

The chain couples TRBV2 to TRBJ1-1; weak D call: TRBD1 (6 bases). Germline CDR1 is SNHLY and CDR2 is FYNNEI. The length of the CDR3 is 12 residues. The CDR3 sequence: CARQDEYTEAFF. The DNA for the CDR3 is TGTGCTCGACAGGACGAGTACACTGAAGCTTTCTTT.

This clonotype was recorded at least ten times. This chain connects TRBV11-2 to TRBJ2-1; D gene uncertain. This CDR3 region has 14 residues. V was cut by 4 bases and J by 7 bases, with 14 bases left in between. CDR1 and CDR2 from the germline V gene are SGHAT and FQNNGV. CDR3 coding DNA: TGTGCCAGCAGCTCCGCCTGGATGAGGAATGAGCAGTTCTTC. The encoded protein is CASSSAWMRNEQFF.

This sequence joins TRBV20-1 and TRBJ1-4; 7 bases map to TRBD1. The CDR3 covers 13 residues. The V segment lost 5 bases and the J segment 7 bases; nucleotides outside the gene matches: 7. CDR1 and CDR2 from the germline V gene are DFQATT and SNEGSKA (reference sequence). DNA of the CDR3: TGCAGTGCTCAGGGGGAGAAGGGTGAAAAACTGTTTTTT. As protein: CSAQGEKGEKLFF.

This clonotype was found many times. The CDR3 DNA follows: TGTGCCAGCAGCCGATACTCCTACGAGCAGTACTTC. Translated, it gives CASSRYSYEQYF. The V call is TRBV7-8, the J call TRBJ2-7, with D unclear. The CDR3 is 12 amino acids. Germline loops: CDR1 SGHVS, CDR2 FQNEAQ. V was pared by 5 bases and J by 0 bases, with 5 bases between.

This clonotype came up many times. CDR3 sequence (DNA): TGTGCCAGCAGGGATTACCGGACAGGGGCTAACTATGGCTACACCTTC. Translating gives CASRDYRTGANYGYTF. The J gene is TRBJ1-2, the V gene TRBV11-2, with 9 bases aligning to TRBD1. With V trimmed by 6 bases and J by 0 bases, 8 bases remained unmatched. Per germline, CDR1 SGHAT and CDR2 FQNNGV. CDR3 length: 16 residues.

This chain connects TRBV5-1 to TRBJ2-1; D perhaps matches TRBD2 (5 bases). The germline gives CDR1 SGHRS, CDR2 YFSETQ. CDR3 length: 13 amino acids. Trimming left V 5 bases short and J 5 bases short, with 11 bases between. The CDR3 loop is CASRWRSDNEQFF. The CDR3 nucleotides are TGCGCCAGCAGGTGGAGGTCTGACAATGAGCAGTTCTTC. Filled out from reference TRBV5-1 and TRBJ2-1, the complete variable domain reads KAGVTQTPRYLIKTRGQQVTLSCSPISGHRSVSWYQQTPGQGLQFLFEYFSETQRNKGNFPGRFSGRQFSNSRSEMNVSTLELGDSALYLCASRWRSDNEQFFGPGTRLTVL.

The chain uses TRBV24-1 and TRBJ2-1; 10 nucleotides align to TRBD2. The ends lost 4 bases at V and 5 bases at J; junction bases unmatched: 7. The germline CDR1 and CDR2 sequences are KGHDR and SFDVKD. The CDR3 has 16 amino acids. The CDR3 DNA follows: TGTGCCACCAGTGACAATAGCGGGAGGACTAACAATGAGCAGTTCTTC. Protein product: CATSDNSGRTNNEQFF.

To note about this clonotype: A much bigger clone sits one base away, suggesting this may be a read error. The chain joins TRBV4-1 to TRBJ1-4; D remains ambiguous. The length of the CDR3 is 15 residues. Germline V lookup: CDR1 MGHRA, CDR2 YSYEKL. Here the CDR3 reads CAGSQQPGTNEKLFF. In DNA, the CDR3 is TGCGCCGGCAGCCAGCAACCGGGAACTAATGAAAAACTGTTTTTT.

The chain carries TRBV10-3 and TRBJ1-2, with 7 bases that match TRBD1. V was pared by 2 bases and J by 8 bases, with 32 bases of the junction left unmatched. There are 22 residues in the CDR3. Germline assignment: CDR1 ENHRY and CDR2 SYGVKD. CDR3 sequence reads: CAISERVGGQSNYGTPGGGYTF. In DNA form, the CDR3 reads TGTGCCATCAGTGAGCGGGTAGGGGGCCAATCTAACTATGGGACGCCCGGCGGGGGCTACACCTTC.

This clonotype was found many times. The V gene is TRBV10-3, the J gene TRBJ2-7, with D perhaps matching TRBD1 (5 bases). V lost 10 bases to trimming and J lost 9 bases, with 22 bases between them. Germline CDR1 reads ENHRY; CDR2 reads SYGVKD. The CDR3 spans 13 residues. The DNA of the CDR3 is TGTGCCACCAACCAGCCTAGGGGTCTGACGCAGTACTTC. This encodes CATNQPRGLTQYF.

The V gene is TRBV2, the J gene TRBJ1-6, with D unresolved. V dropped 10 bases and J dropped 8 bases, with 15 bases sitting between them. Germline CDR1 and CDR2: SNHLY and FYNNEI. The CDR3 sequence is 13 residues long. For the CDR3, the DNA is TGTGCCAACAAAAATACCGGCGATTCACCCCTCCACTTT. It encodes CANKNTGDSPLHF.

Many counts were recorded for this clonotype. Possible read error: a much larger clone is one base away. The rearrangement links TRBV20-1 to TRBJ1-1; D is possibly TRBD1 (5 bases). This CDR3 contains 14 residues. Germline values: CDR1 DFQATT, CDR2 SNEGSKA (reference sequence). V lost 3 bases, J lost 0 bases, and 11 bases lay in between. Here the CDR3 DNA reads TGCAGTGCTAGGGGGGAGGTTATGAACACTGAAGCTTTCTTT. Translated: CSARGEVMNTEAFF.